The 10 T cell receptor beta chains presented below share a single source sample, sequenced in a study of OX40 agonist ivuxolimab in advanced cancers. Profiled with immunoSEQ multiplex PCR; TCRdb holds only in-frame clones, not every one. The table includes 90,000 to 100,000 clones, roughly 87% detected once. The specimen comprised CD4+ or CD8+ T cells sorted from blood, sampled in a trial of the OX40 agonist ivuxolimab. Receptors were obtained from an adult with an advanced solid tumor such as melanoma, head and neck, liver or kidney cancer.

This sequence joins TRBV7-2 and TRBJ1-4; D is ambiguous. Germline V gene lookup returns CDR1 SGHTA and CDR2 FQGNSA. CDR3 length equals 12 residues. V was clipped by 4 bases and J by 7 bases, with 7 bases between them. The CDR3 nucleotides are TGTGCCAGCAGCTCTAGGAGTGAAAAACTGTTTTTT. Translating it yields CASSSRSEKLFF.

The chain carries TRBV7-2 and TRBJ1-2; the D gene is possibly TRBD1 (5 bases). Trimming removed 1 base from V and 4 bases from J, with 10 bases in between. Germline CDR1 is SGHTA and CDR2 is FQGNSA. CDR3 length: 14 amino acids. The CDR3 spells CASSLEGTGYGYTF. CDR3 coding DNA: TGTGCCAGCAGCTTAGAGGGGACGGGCTATGGCTACACCTTC.

The V call is TRBV7-9, the J call TRBJ2-1; D is unresolved. Germline V gene sequence: CDR1 SEHNR, CDR2 FQNEAQ (reference sequence). The CDR3 loop spans 16 amino acids. The V end was cut by 1 base, the J end by 0 bases, with 10 bases between. This CDR3 reads CASSLGARSSYNEQFF. Written as DNA, the CDR3 is TGTGCCAGCAGCTTAGGCGCTAGGAGCTCCTACAATGAGCAGTTCTTC.

The CDR3 loop reads CASSLAGDRGQGAFF. CDR3 coding DNA: TGTGCCAGCAGCTTAGCGGGGGACAGGGGGCAAGGAGCTTTCTTT. The rearrangement uses TRBV7-8 and TRBJ1-1, with 12 nucleotides matching TRBD1. The CDR3 totals 15 residues. CDR1 is SGHVS and CDR2 is FQNEAQ in the germline V gene. After removal of 0 bases from V and 10 bases from J, the junction contained 6 bases not matched to a gene.

This rearrangement joins TRBV4-2 to TRBJ1-2; unclear D gene. Germline V gives CDR1 LGHNA, CDR2 YNFKEQ. This CDR3 has 14 amino acids. V lost 8 bases and J 2 bases, leaving 15 bases between the germline ends. CDR3 region: CASHPAPENYGYTF. CDR3 nucleotide sequence: TGTGCCAGCCACCCAGCGCCCGAAAACTATGGCTACACCTTC.

The rearrangement links TRBV2 to TRBJ1-5; possibly TRBD1 for D (5 bases). Germline CDR1 reads SNHLY; CDR2 reads FYNNEI. Trimming shortened V by 7 bases and J by 1 base, and 11 bases separated the two germline ends. The CDR3 is 14 residues long. The CDR3 region is CASNQGTSNQPQHF. DNA for the CDR3: TGTGCCAGCAACCAGGGTACGAGCAATCAGCCCCAGCATTTT.

The chain employs TRBV18 and TRBJ1-6; D remains unclear. Looked up from germline, CDR1 is KGHSH and CDR2 is LQKENI. Between the trimmed V and J ends, which lost 3 bases and 7 bases, there was a span of 13 bases. The CDR3 spans 15 residues. The CDR3 bases are TGTGCCAGCTCACCCTCTACAGAACGGAATTCACCCCTCCACTTT. Translated, it gives CASSPSTERNSPLHF.

The gene calls are TRBV7-3 and TRBJ2-3; 10 bases align to TRBD2. The CDR3 length is 14 residues. V dropped 5 bases and J dropped 7; count of bases not matched to a gene: 6. Germline V gene data show CDR1 as SGHTA and CDR2 as FQGTGA. The CDR3 region has the DNA TGTGCCAGCAGCCTAGCGGGGGCTGAGAATACGCAGTATTTT. This codes for CASSLAGAENTQYF.

V is TRBV5-6 and J is TRBJ2-6, with D uncertain. CDR3 length: 16 amino acids. V lost 4 bases and J 0 bases, leaving 11 bases between the germline ends. The germline CDR1 and CDR2 sequences are SGHDT and YYEEEE. The CDR3 loop is CASSLLVVSGANVLTF. CDR3 nucleotides: TGTGCCAGCAGCCTGCTGGTCGTCTCTGGGGCCAACGTCCTGACTTTC.

This clone was counted once. This chain uses TRBV30 with TRBJ1-6; D is unresolved. This CDR3 comprises 12 residues. CDR1 and CDR2 (germline): GTSNPN, SVGIG (reference sequence). Trimming shortened V by 4 bases and J by 14 bases, and 15 bases separated the two germline ends. CDR3 sequence: CAWTRMTGALHF. DNA for the CDR3: TGTGCCTGGACCCGGATGACCGGGGCCCTCCACTTT.